The following is a T cell receptor (beta chain) sequence with its context. The target antigen is unknown. The data are from a study of T cell responses to AZD1222 COVID-19 vaccine. Some clones are missing from TCRdb's copy, which holds only in-frame ones; the method was immunoSEQ multiplex PCR. The table lists 130,000 or so clones, around 94% of them singletons. Findings and caveats of the study: Two doses of AZD1222 preceded a rise in Spike-specific TCR breadth and depth. The sample set comprised mostly white British donors with more females, and clonal diversity was possibly underestimated.

This CDR3 has 13 amino acids. V lost 4 bases to trimming and J lost 4 bases, with 13 bases between them. CDR1 and CDR2 from the germline V gene are GTSNPN and SVGIG (reference sequence). Source: peripheral blood, taken on day 0 of AZD1222 vaccination. This TCR was recovered from an adult in good health. The chain uses TRBV30 and TRBJ1-2, with D perhaps matching TRBD1 (5 bases). The CDR3 sequence: CAWTSAGGYGYTF. The DNA of the CDR3 is TGTGCCTGGACGTCGGCGGGGGGCTATGGCTACACCTTC.